A single sample is the source of the 15 T cell receptor beta chains below, sequenced in a study of T cell clones after liver transplantation. The protocol was immunoSEQ multiplex PCR, while the TCRdb copy is restricted to in-frame clones and leaves out a portion. Among fewer than 65,000 clones listed, about 86% were seen once. The input for sequencing was CD8+ T cells from blood, taken 12 months after liver transplant. These receptors were collected from a human patient who received a liver transplant. Some T cells could come from the graft donor.

This chain joins TRBV7-9 and TRBJ2-4; weak D call: TRBD2 (6 bases). The CDR3 totals 14 residues. CDR1 SEHNR and CDR2 FQNEAQ come from the germline V gene (reference sequence). The V end lost 0 bases, the J end lost 8 bases, and 11 bases lay between the germline ends. The CDR3 DNA follows: TGTGCCAGCAGCTTAGCGCCGCGGGGAGACATTCAGTACTTC. Translated: CASSLAPRGDIQYF.

This sequence joins TRBV7-2 and TRBJ2-7, with D possibly matching TRBD1 (6 bases). V was shortened by 3 bases and J by 2 bases, with 8 bases between the two germline ends. The CDR3 is 13 residues long. Germline V gene lookup returns CDR1 SGHTA and CDR2 FQGNSA. The CDR3 region is CASSFHRAYEQYF. CDR3 coding DNA: TGTGCCAGCAGCTTTCACAGGGCCTACGAGCAGTACTTC.

V gene TRBV29-1 combines with J gene TRBJ1-1, with D possibly matching TRBD1 (6 bases). This CDR3 is 9 amino acids long. The V gene lost 7 bases and the J gene lost 8 bases, with 8 bases spanning the gap. The germline V gene encodes CDR1 SQVTM and CDR2 ANQGSEA. The CDR3 here is CSAGAEAFF. In DNA form, the CDR3 reads TGCAGCGCGGGGGCAGAAGCTTTCTTT.

This sequence joins TRBV9 and TRBJ2-2; maybe TRBD2 (5 bases). The V end was cut by 3 bases, the J end by 6 bases, with 12 bases between. Germline assignment: CDR1 SGDLS and CDR2 YYNGEE. The CDR3 contains 14 residues. CDR3 loop: CASSGTSWAGELFF. In DNA, the CDR3 is TGTGCCAGCAGCGGAACTAGTTGGGCCGGGGAGCTGTTTTTT.

The chain combines TRBV7-6 with TRBJ2-7, with TRBD2 identical over 7 bases. Unmatched junction bases numbered 3, after V lost 3 bases and J lost 1 base. The CDR3 is 14 amino acids. CDR1 and CDR2 (germline): SGHVS, FNYEAQ. The CDR3 here is CASSFGLGSYEQYF. CDR3 coding DNA: TGTGCCAGCAGCTTCGGACTAGGATCCTACGAGCAGTACTTC.

This clone has only one observation. This sequence joins TRBV19 and TRBJ2-2, with 10 bases identical to TRBD2. Germline V CDR1 and CDR2: LNHDA, SQIVND (reference sequence). Trimming removed 5 bases from V and 6 bases from J; junction bases left unmatched: 9. CDR3 length: 16 amino acids. CDR3 DNA sequence: TGTGCCAGTAGTCCCGCTAGCGGGAGAAGGTCCGGGGAGCTGTTTTTT. Protein product: CASSPASGRRSGELFF.

In this sample, this clone turned up a few times. The genes are TRBV2 and TRBJ2-7, with D unresolved. The CDR3 length is 11 residues. Germline V gene sequence: CDR1 SNHLY, CDR2 FYNNEI. Between the trimmed V and J ends, which lost 3 bases and 4 bases, there was a span of 4 bases. CDR3 amino acids: CASSDGYEQYF. CDR3 DNA: TGTGCCAGCAGTGACGGTTACGAGCAGTACTTC.

This sequence joins TRBV7-8 and TRBJ1-1, with D maybe TRBD1 (5 bases). Germline assignment: CDR1 SGHVS and CDR2 FQNEAQ. V lost 1 base and J lost 0, with 15 bases in between. The CDR3 loop spans 17 amino acids. This CDR3 is CASSLVGQGGVNTEAFF. CDR3 coding DNA: TGTGCCAGCAGCTTAGTAGGGCAGGGTGGGGTGAACACTGAAGCTTTCTTT.

This chain joins TRBV14 and TRBJ2-7; D remains ambiguous. In germline, CDR1 is SGHDN, CDR2 FVKESK. This CDR3 region has 13 residues. V gave up 4 bases and J gave up 6 bases, with 13 bases separating them. This CDR3 reads CASSPLYRGEQYF. Here the CDR3 DNA reads TGTGCCAGCAGCCCACTGTATCGCGGCGAGCAGTACTTC.

V and J are TRBV11-2 and TRBJ2-2; D may be TRBD1 (5 bases). In germline, CDR1 is SGHAT, CDR2 FQNNGV. The CDR3 runs 14 residues. V shed 3 bases and J shed 6 bases, with 11 bases lying between them. CDR3 in amino acids: CASSFSTGAGELFF. The CDR3 DNA follows: TGTGCCAGCAGCTTCTCTACAGGCGCCGGGGAGCTGTTTTTT.

In DNA form, the CDR3 reads TGTGCCAGCAGTGTGGGGGGGGAGGGGGCAGATACGCAGTATTTT. Translation: CASSVGGEGADTQYF. The V call is TRBV6-1, the J call TRBJ2-3; a weak D match, TRBD2 (7 bases). In germline, CDR1 is MNHNS, CDR2 SASEGT. V was trimmed by 4 bases and J by 4 bases, leaving 15 bases between them. The CDR3 runs 15 residues.

The chain joins TRBV6-5 to TRBJ2-5; 10 bases are a match to TRBD2. The CDR3 length is 14 residues. Trimming removed 10 bases from V and 9 bases from J; junction bases left unmatched: 14. The germline gives CDR1 MNHEY, CDR2 SVGAGI. The CDR3 coding sequence is TGTGCCACCGGGTGGGCTAGCGGGAGAGGGGCCCAGTACTTC. Amino acids: CATGWASGRGAQYF.

Concerning this clone itself: The same CDR3 is also encoded by other DNA sequences in this sample. The rearrangement uses TRBV27 and TRBJ1-1; D uncertain. This CDR3 comprises 14 residues. Germline CDR1 MNHEY, CDR2 SMNVEV (reference sequence). Trimming took 6 bases from V and 4 from J, leaving 15 bases between them. CDR3 nucleotide sequence: TGTGCCAGCAGGGACGGAGGAGTCAGCACTGAAGCTTTCTTT. This translates into CASRDGGVSTEAFF.

The V gene is TRBV2, the J gene TRBJ2-5; maybe TRBD1 (5 bases). The CDR3 is 14 amino acids. Per germline, CDR1 SNHLY and CDR2 FYNNEI. The germline V and J ends were trimmed by 4 bases and 2 bases, with 11 bases remaining between them. CDR3 DNA: TGTGCCAGCAGTGTTGCAGGGTGGCAAGAGACCCAGTACTTC. Protein: CASSVAGWQETQYF.

The chain joins TRBV2 to TRBJ2-5; TRBD2 is a possible D gene (6 bases). Trimming left V 6 bases short and J 5 bases short, with 10 bases between. This CDR3 is 12 amino acids long. Germline V lookup: CDR1 SNHLY, CDR2 FYNNEI. CDR3 in amino acids: CASRPREETQYF. The CDR3 DNA follows: TGTGCCAGCAGACCCCGGGAGGAGACCCAGTACTTC.